The clone carrying this TCR beta chain was counted a few times. Its antigen is as yet unknown. Carried by each TCR cDNA molecule was a unique molecular identifier. TCRdb independently ran MiXCR on the 5' RACE reads; one entry per CDR3 protein. Among 11,000 or so distinct CDR3 sequences, about an eighth were seen once, and the ten largest hold 30% to 45%. The data are from a study of spatial heterogeneity in lung cancer. Findings and caveats of the study: The number of expanded tumor alpha and beta chains correlated with mutation number. The estimated TCR-seq coverage of tumor T cells amounted to about 7.4% when looking at alpha chains and around 13% when looking at beta chains.

Time point described: sample taken at primary tumor resection. Donors were around 70 untreated early-stage non-small cell lung cancer patients. Researchers sequenced whole RNA taken from tumor, nontumor lung or frozen PBMC without sorting. Germline-derived CDR1 and CDR2 are MDHEN and SYDVKM. Trimming took off 7 bases at V and 0 bases at J, with 9 bases between the two ends. CDR3 length: 13 amino acids. The chain uses TRBV28 and TRBJ1-1; tentatively, D is TRBD1 (5 bases). The source was lung tumor tissue, collected at surgery. The receptor comes from a male donor with early-stage non-small cell lung cancer. The CDR3 sequence: CASMAGLNTEAFF. The CDR3 coding sequence is TGTGCCAGCATGGCAGGGTTGAACACTGAAGCTTTCTTT.